This T cell receptor beta chain was obtained from a study of CD8 T cells in Susac syndrome. To note about this clonotype: Antigen specificity is unknown.

RNA totalling about 0.45 to 1 ug underwent reverse transcription with random hexamers. TCRdb itself ran the immunoSEQ multiplex PCR reads through MiXCR, one entry per CDR3 protein. Of 150,000 to 200,000 distinct CDR3 sequences listed, around 96% were seen once; the top ten hold about 0.1%. Points from the study as a whole: As the study acknowledged, the number of individuals who were part of its TCR sequencing and HLA analysis was relatively small.

Germline V gene data show CDR1 as SEHNR and CDR2 as FQNEAQ (reference sequence). The V gene end was trimmed by 4 bases and the J gene end by 0 bases; junction bases not matched to a gene: 6. The CDR3 has 18 residues. Material: CD4+ T cells from PBMCs. The V and J genes are TRBV7-9 and TRBJ2-6, with 10 bases that match TRBD1. The origin of this receptor is a human donor in good health. The CDR3 loop reads CASSSDRGLLSGANVLTF. Written as DNA, the CDR3 is TGTGCCAGCAGCTCCGACAGGGGGCTCCTCTCTGGGGCCAACGTCCTGACTTTC.